Each of the 28 T cell receptor beta chains below was sequenced from the same sample in a study of PD-L1 blockade in urothelial cancer. The table came from immunoSEQ multiplex PCR; TCRdb's copy has only in-frame clones and leaves some out. The data hold about 55,000 clones, with approximately 84% observed a single time. Time point specified: pretreatment peripheral blood. The input for sequencing was PBMCs, taken around atezolizumab (anti-PD-L1) treatment. These TCRs come from a man aged 45-65 years with urothelial cancer.

This rearrangement joins TRBV27 to TRBJ2-5, with TRBD1 as a possible D gene (6 bases). Trimming stripped 0 bases from V and 5 bases from J, with 10 bases between. Looked up from germline, CDR1 is MNHEY and CDR2 is SMNVEV (reference sequence). The CDR3 totals 14 residues. The CDR3, as DNA: TGTGCCAGCAGTTTATCAACAGGGTCGGAGACCCAGTACTTC. Translated: CASSLSTGSETQYF.

The gene calls are TRBV23-1 and TRBJ2-3; D perhaps matches TRBD2 (5 bases). TRBV23-1 is flagged as an ORF with uncertain function. The CDR3 is 17 residues long. Trimming cost V 4 bases and J 1 base, with 18 bases left between them. Here the CDR3 reads CASSLPLASEGTDTQYF. For the CDR3, the DNA is TGCGCCAGCAGTCTTCCTCTAGCCTCAGAGGGCACAGATACGCAGTATTTT.

The chain links TRBV28 to TRBJ2-7; D is uncertain. V shed 4 bases and J shed 2 bases, with 12 bases lying between them. This CDR3 contains 14 residues. From germline, CDR1 is MDHEN and CDR2 SYDVKM. This chain's CDR3 is CASSSISGPYEQYF. The CDR3 DNA reads TGTGCCAGCAGTTCAATCTCAGGTCCCTACGAGCAGTACTTC.

CDR3 loop: CASSPSPILGYEQYF. The DNA for the CDR3 is TGTGCCAGCAGCCCTAGTCCTATTCTCGGCTACGAGCAGTACTTC. The rearrangement joins TRBV7-9 to TRBJ2-7, with D unclear. This CDR3 spans 15 amino acids. The germline CDR1 and CDR2 sequences are SEHNR and FQNEAQ (reference sequence). The ends were cut back, 5 bases at V and 3 bases at J, with 17 bases in the middle.

The chain carries TRBV5-6 and TRBJ2-1; 11 bases are shared with TRBD2. This CDR3 has 15 residues. Germline loops: CDR1 SGHDT, CDR2 YYEEEE. Trimming took 0 bases from V and 6 from J; bases not matched to a gene: 2. In DNA form, the CDR3 reads TGTGCCAGCAGCTTGGTACTAGCGGGAGCCAATGAGCAGTTCTTC. This encodes CASSLVLAGANEQFF.

This chain connects TRBV4-1 to TRBJ2-6, with no clear D. The CDR3 sequence is 18 residues long. Germline V CDR1 and CDR2: MGHRA, YSYEKL. The V and J ends lost 0 bases and 0 bases respectively, with 12 bases between them. The CDR3 DNA reads as TGCGCCAGCAGCCAAGAACCCGTCCCACTCTCTGGGGCCAACGTCCTGACTTTC. This sequence encodes CASSQEPVPLSGANVLTF.

This chain joins TRBV19 and TRBJ2-1; perhaps TRBD2 as D (5 bases). V lost 7 bases to trimming and J lost 7 bases, with 23 bases between them. The CDR3 contains 16 residues. Germline CDR1 reads LNHDA; CDR2 reads SQIVND (reference sequence). The CDR3: CASTPTRGSKPNEQFF. As DNA, the CDR3 is TGTGCCAGTACCCCTACCCGGGGTTCAAAACCAAATGAGCAGTTCTTC.

The V gene is TRBV7-2, the J gene TRBJ2-7, with TRBD1 matching over 7 bases. The CDR3 length is 14 residues. Losses at the gene ends were 1 base for V and 1 base for J; bases not matched to a gene: 1. Germline V gene lookup returns CDR1 SGHTA and CDR2 FQGNSA. This CDR3 is CASSLVGQSYEQYF. The CDR3 nucleotides read TGTGCCAGCAGCTTAGTGGGACAGTCCTACGAGCAGTACTTC.

This sequence joins TRBV10-3 and TRBJ1-2, with TRBD1 matching over 9 bases. With 6 bases clipped from V and 7 bases from J, the junction kept 9 bases outside the gene matches. The CDR3 loop spans 14 amino acids. Germline CDR1 is ENHRY and CDR2 is SYGVKD. CDR3 amino acids: CAISRITGGSGYTF. The DNA of the CDR3 is TGTGCCATCAGCCGCATTACAGGGGGCAGTGGCTACACCTTC.

This clone was counted a single time. The chain joins TRBV30 to TRBJ2-7; 8 bases are shared with TRBD2. The CDR3 has 13 residues. CDR1 is GTSNPN, CDR2 SVGIG, per germline (reference sequence). Unmatched junction bases numbered 9, after V lost 4 bases and J lost 7 bases. The CDR3 DNA follows: TGTGCCTGGATCTCTAGACTAGCGCAGGAGCAGTACTTC. Translation gives CAWISRLAQEQYF.

The rearrangement uses TRBV13 and TRBJ2-2; 9 bases fit TRBD1. CDR1 and CDR2 (germline): PRHDT, FYEKMQ (reference sequence). The CDR3 has 19 residues. V lost 5 bases and J lost 3; bases outside the gene matches: 16. CDR3 loop: CASSARQGEEARYTGELFF. CDR3 nucleotide sequence: TGTGCCAGCAGCGCCCGACAGGGGGAAGAAGCGAGGTACACCGGGGAGCTGTTTTTT.

The chain combines TRBV10-2 with TRBJ2-4; 8 bases are a match to TRBD2. The length of the CDR3 is 17 residues. Trimming at V came to 6 bases and at J to 2 bases, leaving 12 bases not matched to a gene. Germline CDR1 and CDR2: WSHSY and SAAADI. CDR3 sequence reads: CASRTAGDTSSKNIQYF. CDR3 DNA: TGCGCCAGCAGGACAGCGGGGGATACTAGTTCCAAAAACATTCAGTACTTC.

This clone appeared once. V and J are TRBV5-4 and TRBJ1-3; D may be TRBD1 (5 bases). V shed 0 bases and J shed 0 bases, with 10 bases lying between them. Germline V gives CDR1 SGHNT, CDR2 YYREEE (reference sequence). The CDR3 extends over 16 amino acids. The CDR3 loop is CASSLGQPFSGNTIYF. The CDR3 nucleotides are TGTGCCAGCAGCTTGGGACAGCCCTTCTCTGGAAACACCATATATTTT.

Concerning this clone itself: The identical CDR3 is also encoded by other nucleotide sequences in the sample. The chain combines TRBV19 with TRBJ1-5; 9 bases fit TRBD1. The V and J ends lost 7 bases and 0 bases, in that order; junction bases with no gene match: 4. Germline V lookup: CDR1 LNHDA, CDR2 SQIVND (reference sequence). CDR3 length equals 15 residues. For the CDR3, the DNA is TGTGCCAGTACCTTACAGGGGGCTAGCAATCAGCCCCAGCATTTT. Its translation is CASTLQGASNQPQHF.

The gene calls are TRBV19 and TRBJ1-5, with TRBD1 matching over 7 bases. This CDR3 has 14 amino acids. Trimming cost V 9 bases and J 0 bases; bases outside gene matches: 5. Germline V CDR1 and CDR2: LNHDA, SQIVND (reference sequence). This CDR3 reads CASTGVLSNQPQHF. The CDR3 DNA is TGTGCCAGCACAGGGGTTCTTAGCAATCAGCCCCAGCATTTT. Variable domain in full (rest from reference TRBV19 and TRBJ1-5): DGGITQSPKYLFRKEGQNVTLSCEQNLNHDAMYWYRQDPGQGLRLIYYSQIVNDFQKGDIAEGYSVSREKKESFPLTVTSAQKNPTAFYLCASTGVLSNQPQHFGDGTRLSIL.

This sequence joins TRBV11-3 and TRBJ1-1; possible D gene TRBD1, 6 bases. V lost 4 bases and J lost 8, with 8 bases in between. CDR1 and CDR2 (germline): SGHNT, YENEEA. CDR3 length: 11 residues. CDR3 protein: CASSSGTEAFF. DNA of the CDR3: TGTGCCAGCAGCTCCGGGACAGAAGCTTTCTTT.

CDR3 DNA sequence: TGTGCCATCAGTCGGGACAGGGCGGGGGAGCAGTACTTC. Translation: CAISRDRAGEQYF. The chain has TRBV10-3 and TRBJ2-7; 9 bases map to TRBD1. Germline assignment: CDR1 ENHRY and CDR2 SYGVKD. The CDR3 is made up of 13 amino acids. V lost 5 bases and J lost 7; bases outside the gene matches: 6.

The V gene is TRBV2, the J gene TRBJ1-2, with D perhaps matching TRBD1 (5 bases). The CDR3 runs 15 residues. V was pared by 7 bases and J by 5 bases, with 20 bases between. Germline CDR1 SNHLY, CDR2 FYNNEI. CDR3 residues: CASNANQGVGYGYTF. The CDR3 DNA reads as TGTGCCAGCAATGCAAATCAAGGGGTAGGGTATGGCTACACCTTC.

V is TRBV6-5 and J is TRBJ1-1; 8 bases are a match to TRBD1. Germline V gene sequence: CDR1 MNHEY, CDR2 SVGAGI. This CDR3 spans 14 amino acids. The J segment lost 3 bases and the V segment lost 4 bases, leaving 4 bases of the junction unmatched. CDR3 in amino acids: CASSFTGGDTEAFF. For the CDR3, the DNA is TGTGCCAGCAGTTTTACAGGGGGGGACACTGAAGCTTTCTTT.

The chain is built from TRBV10-1 and TRBJ1-1; D might be TRBD1 (5 bases). Trimming removed 2 bases at V and 9 bases at J, with 16 bases between. This CDR3 is built from 14 residues. The germline V gene has CDR1 WNHNN and CDR2 SYGVQD (reference sequence). This chain's CDR3 is CASSEDARTQKAFF. The CDR3 DNA follows: TGCGCCAGCAGTGAGGACGCCAGGACACAGAAAGCTTTCTTT.

The chain carries TRBV7-9 and TRBJ1-1; weak D call: TRBD1 (6 bases). The CDR3 loop spans 14 amino acids. V dropped 1 base and J dropped 4 bases, with 10 bases sitting between them. Germline loops: CDR1 SEHNR, CDR2 FQNEAQ (reference sequence). Here the CDR3 DNA reads TGTGCCAGCAGCTTAGTAGCGGGGGCCACTGAAGCTTTCTTT. Protein product: CASSLVAGATEAFF.

The rearrangement links TRBV11-3 to TRBJ2-2, with 9 bases fitting TRBD1. The germline V gene encodes CDR1 SGHNT and CDR2 YENEEA. This CDR3 is 16 amino acids long. V lost 1 base and J lost 4; bases outside the gene matches: 4. In DNA, the CDR3 is TGTGCCAGCAGCTTAGGGACAGGGGTCGGCACCGGGGAGCTGTTTTTT. It codes for CASSLGTGVGTGELFF. Combining the CDR3 with reference TRBV11-3 and TRBJ2-2 gives the whole variable domain EAGVVQSPRYKIIEKKQPVAFWCNPISGHNTLYWYLQNLGQGPELLIRYENEEAVDDSQLPKDRFSAERLKGVDSTLKIQPAELGDSAVYLCASSLGTGVGTGELFFGEGSRLTVL.

The V and J genes are TRBV13 and TRBJ2-1; 7 bases line up with TRBD1. Germline V gives CDR1 PRHDT, CDR2 FYEKMQ (reference sequence). After removal of 2 bases from V and 8 bases from J, the junction contained 6 bases not matched to a gene. This CDR3 has 14 residues. The CDR3: CASSLPLQGDEQFF. The CDR3 bases are TGTGCCAGCAGCTTACCTCTTCAGGGGGATGAGCAGTTCTTC.

The chain has TRBV2 and TRBJ1-2; D unresolved. Trimming left V 1 base short and J 5 bases short, with 17 bases between. The CDR3 totals 16 residues. The germline gives CDR1 SNHLY, CDR2 FYNNEI. CDR3 sequence (DNA): TGTGCCAGCAGTGAAGAAGGATTAGGACTGCCGTATGGCTACACCTTC. It translates to CASSEEGLGLPYGYTF.

Within the sample, this clone is medium-sized. The CDR3 is CASSEGLVTGSNQPQHF. CDR3 DNA: TGTGCCAGCAGTGAAGGGCTCGTGACAGGGAGCAATCAGCCCCAGCATTTT. This sequence joins TRBV2 and TRBJ1-5; 7 bases are shared with TRBD1. CDR1 SNHLY and CDR2 FYNNEI come from the germline V gene. With V trimmed by 1 base and J by 1 base, 7 bases remained unmatched. The CDR3 spans 17 residues.

This chain uses TRBV7-2 with TRBJ2-7, with 11 positions matching TRBD2. This CDR3 is 16 amino acids long. Trimming removed 6 bases from V and 2 bases from J; junction bases left unmatched: 9. Looked up from germline, CDR1 is SGHTA and CDR2 is FQGNSA. This CDR3 reads CASRWSTTSGAYEQYF. In nucleotides, the CDR3 is TGTGCCAGCAGATGGAGCACGACTAGCGGGGCCTACGAGCAGTACTTC.

The chain is built from TRBV18 and TRBJ2-7; the match to TRBD2 covers 9 bases. This CDR3 is built from 18 residues. Trimming took 5 bases from V and 5 from J; bases not matched to a gene: 19. CDR1 KGHSH and CDR2 LQKENI come from the germline V gene. The CDR3: CASSARTSEEWSINEQYF. For the CDR3, the DNA is TGTGCCAGCTCAGCTCGGACTAGCGAGGAGTGGAGTATCAACGAGCAGTACTTC.

The table lists this clone with a count of one. CDR3 bases: TGTGCCAGCAGCGTGGGAGTCCTGAGCTCCTACGAGCAGTACTTC. It translates to CASSVGVLSSYEQYF. The chain has TRBV9 and TRBJ2-7, with a weak D call TRBD2 (5 bases). The CDR3 runs to 15 residues. CDR1 is SGDLS and CDR2 is YYNGEE in the germline V gene. Trimming cost V 2 bases and J 0 bases, with 12 bases left between them.